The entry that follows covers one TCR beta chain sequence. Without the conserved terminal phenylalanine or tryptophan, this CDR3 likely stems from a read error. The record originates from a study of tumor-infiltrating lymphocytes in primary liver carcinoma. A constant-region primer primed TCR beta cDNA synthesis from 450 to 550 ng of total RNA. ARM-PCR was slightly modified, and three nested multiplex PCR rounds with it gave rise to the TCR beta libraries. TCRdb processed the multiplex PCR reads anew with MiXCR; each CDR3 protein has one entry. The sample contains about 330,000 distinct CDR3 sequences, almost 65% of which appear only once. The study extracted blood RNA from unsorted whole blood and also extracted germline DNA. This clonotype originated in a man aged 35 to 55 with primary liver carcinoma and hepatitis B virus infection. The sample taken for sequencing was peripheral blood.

The DNA for the CDR3 is TGTACCAGCAGCTTAGTTGCGGCCCCCAATGAGCAGTTCTCC. This sequence encodes CTSSLVAAPNEQFS. V is TRBV11-2 and J is TRBJ2-1; no definite D call. The CDR3 spans 14 residues. Germline loops: CDR1 SGHAT, CDR2 FQNNGV.